This T cell receptor (beta chain) was recovered during a study of metastatic and nonmetastatic thyroid tumors. Across the study: A comparison of repertoires was made across blood and tumor or nodule tissue from malignant and benign thyroid patients. Broader study findings: Relative to benign nodules, malignant thyroid tumors were reportedly characterized by significantly elevated TCR beta diversity in blood and tumor.

Treatment of any kind had been given to no patient before thyroid surgery. Trimming cost V 3 bases and J 1 base; bases outside gene matches: 19. The CDR3 is 19 amino acids. The germline V gene has CDR1 SGHRS and CDR2 YFSETQ. Through MiXCR, TCRdb re-clonotyped the PCR reads. There are 42,000 or so clones in the sample; approximately 20% occur only once, and roughly 15% lies in the top ten. This clone showed up many times. What it recognizes is unknown. The specimen sequenced was tumor tissue. This receptor was obtained from a female donor with papillary thyroid cancer or a benign thyroid nodule (not recorded which). Some clones in this sample may be carry-over from other donors' samples. The chain uses TRBV5-1 and TRBJ2-7; the match to TRBD1 covers 7 bases. The CDR3 is CASSSGQARVWGKSYEQYF. The CDR3 DNA is TGCGCCAGCAGCTCAGGACAGGCCAGGGTTTGGGGAAAATCCTACGAGCAGTACTTC.